Listed below are T cell receptor beta chains from one sample, sequenced in a study of response to subunit inactivated influenza vaccine. From the RT-PCR reads, TCRdb called clonotypes with MiXCR, one entry per CDR3 protein. The table lists about 570,000 distinct CDR3 sequences, 12% of them singletons. This specimen consisted of PBMCs from blood, obtained on the day of vaccination. The receptor set was obtained from a man aged 50-60 years who received an inactivated influenza vaccine. CDR3s include the opening cysteine and the closing phenylalanine or tryptophan. Only part of the rows carry a size: once, few, many, or a class if the clone is expanded.

j_gene | abundance | v_gene | CDR3aa
TRBJ2-7 | NA | TRBV12-3/TRBV12-4 | CASSFTGVDEQYF
TRBJ1-6 | NA | TRBV28 | CASSPPPASPLHF
TRBJ2-1 | many | TRBV15 | CATSRDPAGSEQFF
TRBJ2-7 | few | TRBV5-5 | CASSTMTGGGYEQYF
TRBJ2-7 | NA | TRBV4-2 | CASSQVGGARLYEQYF
TRBJ2-3 | few | TRBV5-1 | CASSLDRAVSQYF
TRBJ2-1 | few | TRBV2 | CASSEVRSGGSGNEQFF
TRBJ2-7 | NA | TRBV4-3 | CASSQDGQGVYEQYF
TRBJ2-2 | few | TRBV11-2 | CASSEENTGELFF
TRBJ2-3 | few | TRBV11-2 | CASSPVSLDTQYF
TRBJ2-1 | few | TRBV24-1 | CATSDFWGQEQFF
TRBJ1-4 | NA | TRBV7-2 | CASSLVGVGEKLFF
TRBJ2-5 | NA | TRBV29-1 | CSAERPSGRAETQYF
TRBJ2-1 | few | TRBV9 | CASSVAGTGTGPYNEQFF